Each of the 4 T cell receptor beta chains below was sequenced from the same sample in a study of blood T cell repertoires in COVID-19. Generated by immunoSEQ multiplex PCR, the TCRdb table keeps only in-frame clones and is missing some. The sample holds about 210,000 clones, about four fifths seen once. Sequenced material: peripheral blood. All receptors derive from a woman between 40 and 50 years old with active or convalescent COVID-19.

CDR3 in DNA: TGTGCCAGTAGCGATCCCAGGGGTAAGACTAATGAAAAACTGTTTTTT. Translation: CASSDPRGKTNEKLFF. This sequence joins TRBV19 and TRBJ1-4, with D perhaps matching TRBD1 (6 bases). The CDR3 runs 16 residues. CDR1 is LNHDA and CDR2 is SQIVND in the germline V gene (reference sequence). V was cut by 6 bases and J by 2 bases, with 16 bases left in between.

The chain has TRBV3-1 (or the pseudogene TRBV3-2) and TRBJ1-2; D perhaps matches TRBD1 (6 bases). This CDR3 has 11 amino acids. CDR1 is LGHDT and CDR2 is YNNKEL in the germline V gene (reference sequence). With 7 bases removed from V and 4 bases from J, the gap between germline ends came to 7 bases. DNA for the CDR3: TGTGCCAGCACGGACAGCTATGGCTACACCTTC. This codes for CASTDSYGYTF.

The chain employs TRBV7-3 and TRBJ2-7, with 12 bases that match TRBD2. The V and J ends lost 2 bases and 0 bases, in that order; junction bases with no gene match: 11. The CDR3 runs to 19 residues. Germline V gene sequence: CDR1 SGHTA, CDR2 FQGTGA. The CDR3 spells CASSLDLRLAGGFSYEQYF. CDR3 DNA: TGTGCCAGCAGCTTAGATCTGAGGCTAGCGGGAGGGTTCTCCTACGAGCAGTACTTC. The full variable domain, in which reference TRBV7-3 and TRBJ2-7 provide the parts outside the CDR3, is GAGVSQTPSNKVTEKGKYVELRCDPISGHTALYWYRQSLGQGPEFLIYFQGTGAADDSGLPNDRFFAVRPEGSVSTLKIQRTERGDSAVYLCASSLDLRLAGGFSYEQYFGPGTRLTVT.

The chain couples TRBV14 to TRBJ1-5; TRBD1 agrees at 9 bases. Germline V gives CDR1 SGHDN, CDR2 FVKESK. The CDR3 sequence is 14 residues long. V shed 4 bases, J shed 5 bases, and the junction held 3 bases outside the gene matches. This CDR3 is CASSRTGDDQPQHF. The CDR3 nucleotides read TGTGCCAGCAGCCGGACAGGGGACGATCAGCCCCAGCATTTT.